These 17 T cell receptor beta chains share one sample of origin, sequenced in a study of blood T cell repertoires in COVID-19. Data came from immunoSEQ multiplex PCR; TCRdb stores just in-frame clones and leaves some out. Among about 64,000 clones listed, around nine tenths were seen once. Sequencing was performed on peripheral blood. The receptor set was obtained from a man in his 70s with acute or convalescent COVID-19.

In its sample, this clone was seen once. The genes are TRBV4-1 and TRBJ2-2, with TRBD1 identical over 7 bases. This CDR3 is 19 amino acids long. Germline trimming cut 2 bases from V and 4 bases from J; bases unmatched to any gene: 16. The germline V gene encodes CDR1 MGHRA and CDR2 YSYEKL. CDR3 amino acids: CASSQRDSGSPGFTGELFF. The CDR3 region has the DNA TGCGCCAGCAGCCAACGGGACAGCGGTTCTCCAGGATTCACCGGGGAGCTGTTTTTT.

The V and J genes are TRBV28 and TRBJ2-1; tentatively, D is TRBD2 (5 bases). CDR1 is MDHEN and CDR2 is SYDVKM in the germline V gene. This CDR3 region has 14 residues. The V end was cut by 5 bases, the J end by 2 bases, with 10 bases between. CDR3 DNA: TGTGCCAGCAGTCTCCAGACTACCTACAATGAGCAGTTCTTC. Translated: CASSLQTTYNEQFF.

The CDR3 protein is CASSQGGTGVRETQYF. The CDR3 region has the DNA TGCGCCAGCAGCCAAGGGGGGACAGGGGTTCGGGAGACCCAGTACTTC. The J gene is TRBJ2-5, the V gene TRBV4-1; 10 bases are shared with TRBD1. CDR1 and CDR2 from the germline V gene are MGHRA and YSYEKL. This CDR3 spans 16 amino acids. Trimming took 1 base from V and 5 from J; bases not matched to a gene: 7.

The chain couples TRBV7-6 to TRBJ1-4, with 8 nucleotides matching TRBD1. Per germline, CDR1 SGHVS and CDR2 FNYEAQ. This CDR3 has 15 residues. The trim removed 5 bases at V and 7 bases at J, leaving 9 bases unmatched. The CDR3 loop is CASSPKTGAGEKLFF. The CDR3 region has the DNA TGTGCCAGCAGCCCAAAGACAGGGGCGGGTGAAAAACTGTTTTTT.

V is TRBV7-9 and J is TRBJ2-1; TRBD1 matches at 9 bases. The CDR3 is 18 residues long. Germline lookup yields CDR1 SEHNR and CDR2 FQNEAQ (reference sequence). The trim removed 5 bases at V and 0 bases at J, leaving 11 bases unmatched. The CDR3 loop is CASSTRTGTGSSYNEQFF. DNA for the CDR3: TGTGCCAGCAGCACCCGGACCGGGACAGGGAGCTCCTACAATGAGCAGTTCTTC.

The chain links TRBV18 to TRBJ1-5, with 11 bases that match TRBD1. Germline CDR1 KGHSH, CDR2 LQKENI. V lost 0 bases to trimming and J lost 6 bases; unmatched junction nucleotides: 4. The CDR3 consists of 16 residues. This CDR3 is CASSPPPGQGGQPQHF. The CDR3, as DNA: TGTGCCAGCTCACCACCACCGGGACAGGGGGGTCAGCCCCAGCATTTT.

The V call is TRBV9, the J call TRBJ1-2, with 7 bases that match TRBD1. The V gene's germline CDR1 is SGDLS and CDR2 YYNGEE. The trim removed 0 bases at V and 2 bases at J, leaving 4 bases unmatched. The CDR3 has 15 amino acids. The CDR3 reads CASSVGPGGNYGYTF. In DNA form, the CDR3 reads TGTGCCAGCAGCGTAGGGCCAGGGGGAAACTATGGCTACACCTTC. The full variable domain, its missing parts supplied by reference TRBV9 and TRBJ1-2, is DSGVTQTPKHLITATGQRVTLRCSPRSGDLSVYWYQQSLDQGLQFLIQYYNGEERAKGNILERFSAQQFPDLHSELNLSSLELGDSALYFCASSVGPGGNYGYTFGSGTRLTVV.

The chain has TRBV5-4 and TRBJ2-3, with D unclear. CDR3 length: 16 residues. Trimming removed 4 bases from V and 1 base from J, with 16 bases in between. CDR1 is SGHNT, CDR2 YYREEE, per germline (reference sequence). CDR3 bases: TGTGCCAGCAGCCCCCAGATGCAGGTTCGCACAGATACGCAGTATTTT. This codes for CASSPQMQVRTDTQYF.

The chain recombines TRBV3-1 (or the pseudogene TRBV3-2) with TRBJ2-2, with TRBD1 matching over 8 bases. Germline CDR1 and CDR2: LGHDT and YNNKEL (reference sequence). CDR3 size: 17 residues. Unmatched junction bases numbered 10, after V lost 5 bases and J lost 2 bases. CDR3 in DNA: TGTGCCAGCAGCTATCTAGGCGACAGGGGCAACACCGGGGAGCTGTTTTTT. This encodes CASSYLGDRGNTGELFF.

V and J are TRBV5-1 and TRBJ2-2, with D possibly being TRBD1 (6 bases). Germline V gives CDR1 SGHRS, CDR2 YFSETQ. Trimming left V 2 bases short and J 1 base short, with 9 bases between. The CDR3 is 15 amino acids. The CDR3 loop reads CASSLRGMNTGELFF. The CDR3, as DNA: TGCGCCAGCAGCTTAAGGGGGATGAACACCGGGGAGCTGTTTTTT.

In DNA, the CDR3 is TGTGCCAGCAGCTCGGTCCTCGGGGTACAGGGAGAGACCCAGTACTTC. It translates to CASSSVLGVQGETQYF. V and J are TRBV7-2 and TRBJ2-5, with a tentative D call TRBD1 (6 bases). The germline gives CDR1 SGHTA, CDR2 FQGNSA. This CDR3 comprises 16 residues. With 4 bases removed from V and 4 bases from J, the gap between germline ends came to 19 bases.

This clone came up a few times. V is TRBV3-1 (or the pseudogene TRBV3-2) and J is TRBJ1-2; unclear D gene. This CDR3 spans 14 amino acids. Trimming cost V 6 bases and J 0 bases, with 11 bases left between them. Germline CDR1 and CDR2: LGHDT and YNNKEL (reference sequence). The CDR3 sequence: CASRHERANYGYTF. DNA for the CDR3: TGTGCCAGCAGGCATGAGAGAGCTAACTATGGCTACACCTTC.

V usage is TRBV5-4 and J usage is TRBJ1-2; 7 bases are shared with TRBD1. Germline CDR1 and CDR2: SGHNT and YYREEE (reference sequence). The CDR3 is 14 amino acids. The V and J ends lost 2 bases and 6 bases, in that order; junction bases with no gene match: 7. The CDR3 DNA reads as TGTGCCAGCAGCTTCCAGGCAGGGGGTAATGGCTACACCTTC. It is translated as CASSFQAGGNGYTF. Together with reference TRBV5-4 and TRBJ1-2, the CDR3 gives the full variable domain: ETGVTQSPTHLIKTRGQQVTLRCSSQSGHNTVSWYQQALGQGPQFIFQYYREEENGRGNFPPRFSGLQFPNYSSELNVNALELDDSALYLCASSFQAGGNGYTFGSGTRLTVV.

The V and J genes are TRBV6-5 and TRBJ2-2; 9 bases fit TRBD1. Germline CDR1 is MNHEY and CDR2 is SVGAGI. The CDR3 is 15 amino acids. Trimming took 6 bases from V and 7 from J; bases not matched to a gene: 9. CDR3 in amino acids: CASSNLQGASGELFF. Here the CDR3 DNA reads TGTGCCAGCAGCAATCTACAGGGGGCTAGCGGGGAGCTGTTTTTT.

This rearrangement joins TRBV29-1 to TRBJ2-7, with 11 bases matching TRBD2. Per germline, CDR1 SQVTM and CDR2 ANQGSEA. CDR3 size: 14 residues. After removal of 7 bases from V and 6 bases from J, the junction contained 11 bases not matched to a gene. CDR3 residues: CSALIAGGPGEQYF. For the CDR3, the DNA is TGCAGCGCCCTAATAGCGGGGGGGCCCGGCGAGCAGTACTTC.

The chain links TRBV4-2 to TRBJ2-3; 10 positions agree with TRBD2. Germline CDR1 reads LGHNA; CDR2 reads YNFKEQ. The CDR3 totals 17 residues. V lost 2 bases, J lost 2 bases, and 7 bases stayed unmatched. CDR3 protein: CASSQILAGASTDTQYF. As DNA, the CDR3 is TGTGCCAGCAGCCAAATCCTAGCGGGGGCCTCCACAGATACGCAGTATTTT.

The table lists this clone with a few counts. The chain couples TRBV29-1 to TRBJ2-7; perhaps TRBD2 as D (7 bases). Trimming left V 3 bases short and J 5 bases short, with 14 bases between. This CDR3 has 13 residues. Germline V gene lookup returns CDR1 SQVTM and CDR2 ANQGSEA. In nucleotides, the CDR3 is TGCAGCGTTGATTCGGGGGGCAGGAACGAGCAGTACTTC. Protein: CSVDSGGRNEQYF.